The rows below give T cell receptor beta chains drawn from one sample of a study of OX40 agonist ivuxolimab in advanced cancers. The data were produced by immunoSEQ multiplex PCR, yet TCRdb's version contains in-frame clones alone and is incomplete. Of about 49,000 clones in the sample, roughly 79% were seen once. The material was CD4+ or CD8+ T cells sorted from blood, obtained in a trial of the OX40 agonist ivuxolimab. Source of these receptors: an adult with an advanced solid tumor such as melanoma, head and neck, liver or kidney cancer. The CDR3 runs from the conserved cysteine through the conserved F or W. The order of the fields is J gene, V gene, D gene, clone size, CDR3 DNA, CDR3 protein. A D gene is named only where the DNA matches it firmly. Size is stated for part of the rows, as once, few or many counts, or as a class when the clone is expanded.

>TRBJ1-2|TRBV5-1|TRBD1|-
TGCGCCAGCGCCGACAGGGGAAATAGCTACACCTTC
CASADRGNSYTF
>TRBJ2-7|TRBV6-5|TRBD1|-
TGTGCCAGCAGGATCTCCTTGAGGGGGCCCTACGAGCAGTACTTC
CASRISLRGPYEQYF
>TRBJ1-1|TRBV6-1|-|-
TGTGCCACCGCTTCCCAGACCCAGGTGAACACTGAAGCTTTCTTT
CATASQTQVNTEAFF
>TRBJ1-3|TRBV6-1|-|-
TGTGCCAGCAGTGAAGCGCTTCCGGGGGCCTCTGGAAACACCATATATTTT
CASSEALPGASGNTIYF
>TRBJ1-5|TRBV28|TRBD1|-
TGTGCCAGCAGACCGGGACAGGGTGGTCAGCCCCAGCATTTT
CASRPGQGGQPQHF
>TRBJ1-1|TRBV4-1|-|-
TGCGCCAGCAGCCAAGGGCGAGGGGCGCGCGACACTGAAGCTTTCTTT
CASSQGRGARDTEAFF
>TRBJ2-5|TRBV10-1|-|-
TGCGCCAGCAGAAGGACACTTCAAGAGACCCAGTACTTC
CASRRTLQETQYF
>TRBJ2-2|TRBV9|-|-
TGTGCCAGCAGCGTAGCACTAGCGAACACCGGGGAGCTGTTTTTT
CASSVALANTGELFF
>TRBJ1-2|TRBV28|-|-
TGTGCCAGCAGTTTGAGACAGAGAGGCTACACCTTC
CASSLRQRGYTF
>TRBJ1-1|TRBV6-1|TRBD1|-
TGTGCCAGTCGGACAGGTAACACTGAAGCTTTCTTT
CASRTGNTEAFF
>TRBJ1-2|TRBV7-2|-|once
TGTGCCAGCAGCCATAGGGGTATCGACTATGGCTACACCTTC
CASSHRGIDYGYTF
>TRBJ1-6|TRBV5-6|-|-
TGTGCCAGCAGCTTGGTACAGGGCGATTATAATTCACCCCTCCACTTT
CASSLVQGDYNSPLHF
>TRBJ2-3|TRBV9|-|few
TGTGCCAGCAGCGTAGCCATGCGGGCCACAGATACGCAGTATTTT
CASSVAMRATDTQYF
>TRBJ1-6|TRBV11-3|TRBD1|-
TGTGCCAGCAGCTCCGGGACAGCTAATTCACCCCTCCACTTT
CASSSGTANSPLHF
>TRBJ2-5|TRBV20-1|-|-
TGCAGTGCCCCACAGGGCCCGACCCAGTACTTC
CSAPQGPTQYF
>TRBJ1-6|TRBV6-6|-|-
TGTGCCAGCAGTTACAGGGCAGCTAATTCACCCCTCCACTTT
CASSYRAANSPLHF
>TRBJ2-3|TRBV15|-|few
TGTGCCACCAGCAGTCCGGGGACACCTAGCACAGATACGCAGTATTTT
CATSSPGTPSTDTQYF
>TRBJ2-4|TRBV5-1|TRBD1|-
TGCGCCAGCAGCTTGGCGGGGCAGGGGGCAGCCAAAAACATTCAGTACTTC
CASSLAGQGAAKNIQYF
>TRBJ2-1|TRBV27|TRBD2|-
TGTGCCAGCGTTAGCGGGAGCCGCTACAATGAGCAGTTCTTC
CASVSGSRYNEQFF
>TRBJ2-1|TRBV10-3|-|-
TGTGCCATCAGTGTTGGGACTTGGCGAAATGAGCAGTTCTTC
CAISVGTWRNEQFF
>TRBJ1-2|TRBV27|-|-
TGTGCCAGCAGTTTGAGACCTTTTAACTATGGCTACACCTTC
CASSLRPFNYGYTF
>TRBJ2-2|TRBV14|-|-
TGTGCCAGCAGACTGGGATCCACCGGGGAGCTGTTTTTT
CASRLGSTGELFF
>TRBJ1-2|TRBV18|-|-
TGTGCCAGCTCACTAATACAGGCATCTAACTATGGCTACACCTTC
CASSLIQASNYGYTF
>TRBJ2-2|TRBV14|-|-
TGTGCCAGCAGCCAAGATCTAGGAGGGAAGATCGGGGAGCTGTTTTTT
CASSQDLGGKIGELFF
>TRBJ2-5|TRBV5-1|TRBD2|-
TGCGCCAGCCAAAAAGGAGCGGGGGGCCCAGAGACCCAGTACTTC
CASQKGAGGPETQYF
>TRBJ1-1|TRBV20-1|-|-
TGCAGTGCTAGAGCGAACACTGAAGCTTTCTTT
CSARANTEAFF
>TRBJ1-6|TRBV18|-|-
TGTGCCAGCTCACCGGTCCAGGGAGGCTCACCCCTCCACTTT
CASSPVQGGSPLHF
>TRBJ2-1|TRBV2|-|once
TGTGCCAGCAGTGACGAGGTTTCCTCCTACAATGAGCAGTTCTTC
CASSDEVSSYNEQFF
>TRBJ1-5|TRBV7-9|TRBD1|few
TGTGCCAGCAGCCTACACCAGGGGGCTGGCAATCAGCCCCAGCATTTT
CASSLHQGAGNQPQHF
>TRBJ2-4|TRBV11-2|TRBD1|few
TGTGCCAGCAGCCTAGGGGACAGGGGGCCAAAAAACATTCAGTACTTC
CASSLGDRGPKNIQYF
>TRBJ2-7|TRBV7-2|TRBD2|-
TGTGCCAGCAGCTTTTTGAGGGAGGGCCGGGGCGAGCAGTACTTC
CASSFLREGRGEQYF
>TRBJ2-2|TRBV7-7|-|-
TGTGCCAGCAGCTTAACAGGGTCAACCGGGGAGCTGTTTTTT
CASSLTGSTGELFF
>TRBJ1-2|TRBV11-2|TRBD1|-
TGTGCCAGCAGCTCACCGGGACAGGCGCTATATGGCTACACCTTC
CASSSPGQALYGYTF
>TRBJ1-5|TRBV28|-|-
TGTGCCAGCAGTTTAATCGTGATGACACTTCAGCCCCAGCATTTT
CASSLIVMTLQPQHF
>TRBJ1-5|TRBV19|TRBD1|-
TGTGCCAGTAGCCTCGACAGGGTCGGGAATCAGCCCCAGCATTTT
CASSLDRVGNQPQHF
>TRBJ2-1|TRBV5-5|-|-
TGTGCCAGCAGCTTGGGGGTAGCACGGGATGAGCAGTTCTTC
CASSLGVARDEQFF
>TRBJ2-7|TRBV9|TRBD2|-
TGTGCCAGCAGCAAAGCGGGAGGGTACTACGAGCAGTACTTC
CASSKAGGYYEQYF
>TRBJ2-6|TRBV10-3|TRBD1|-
TGTGCCATCAGTAGACAGGGGCTGGGGGCCAACGTCCTGACTTTC
CAISRQGLGANVLTF
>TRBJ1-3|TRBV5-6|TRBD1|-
TGTGCCAGCAGCTTGGTTCCAGGGGGCGCTTTTGGAAACACCATATATTTT
CASSLVPGGAFGNTIYF
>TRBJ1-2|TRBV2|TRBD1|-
TGTGCCAGCAGTCAGGAGGGGGCCCGGAGCGGCTACACCTTC
CASSQEGARSGYTF
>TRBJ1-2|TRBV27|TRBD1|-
TGTGCCAGCAGCCGGGACAGGGTTACTGGCTACACCTTC
CASSRDRVTGYTF
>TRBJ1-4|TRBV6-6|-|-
TGTGCCAGCAGTTACCCGGGACGGGATAATGAAAAACTGTTTTTT
CASSYPGRDNEKLFF
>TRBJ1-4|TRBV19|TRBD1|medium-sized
TGTGCCAGTAGCACAGGGGTGGAAAAACTGTTTTTT
CASSTGVEKLFF